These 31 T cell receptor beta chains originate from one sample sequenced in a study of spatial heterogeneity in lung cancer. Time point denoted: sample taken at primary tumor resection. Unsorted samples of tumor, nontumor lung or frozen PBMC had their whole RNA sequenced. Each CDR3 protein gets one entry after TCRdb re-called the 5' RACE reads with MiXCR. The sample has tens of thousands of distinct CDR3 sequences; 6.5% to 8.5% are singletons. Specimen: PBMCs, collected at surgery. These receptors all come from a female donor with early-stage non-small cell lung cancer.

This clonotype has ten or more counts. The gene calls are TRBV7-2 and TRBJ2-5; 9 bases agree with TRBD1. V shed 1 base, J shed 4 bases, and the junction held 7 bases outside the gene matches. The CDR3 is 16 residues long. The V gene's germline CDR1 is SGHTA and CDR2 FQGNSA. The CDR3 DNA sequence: TGTGCCAGCAGCTTAGGGGGGACAGGGATGATAGAGACCCAGTACTTC. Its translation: CASSLGGTGMIETQYF.

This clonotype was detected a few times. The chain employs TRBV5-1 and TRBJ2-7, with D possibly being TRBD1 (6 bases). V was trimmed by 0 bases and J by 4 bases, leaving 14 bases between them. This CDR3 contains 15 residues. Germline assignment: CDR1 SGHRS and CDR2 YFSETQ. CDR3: CASSLEPGHLYEQYF. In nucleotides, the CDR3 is TGCGCCAGCAGCTTGGAACCGGGACACTTATACGAGCAGTACTTC.

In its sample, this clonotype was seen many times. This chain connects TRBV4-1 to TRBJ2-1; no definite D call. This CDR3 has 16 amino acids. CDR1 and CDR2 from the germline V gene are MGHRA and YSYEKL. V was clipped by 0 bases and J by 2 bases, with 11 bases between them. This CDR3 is CASSQDVGGTYNEQFF. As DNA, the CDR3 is TGCGCCAGCAGCCAAGATGTCGGTGGGACCTACAATGAGCAGTTCTTC.

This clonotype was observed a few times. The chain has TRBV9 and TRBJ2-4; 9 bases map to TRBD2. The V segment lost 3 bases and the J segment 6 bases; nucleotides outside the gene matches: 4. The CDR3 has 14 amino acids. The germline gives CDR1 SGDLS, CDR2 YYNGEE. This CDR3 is CASSASGGINIQYF. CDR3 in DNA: TGTGCCAGCAGCGCGAGCGGGGGGATAAACATTCAGTACTTC.

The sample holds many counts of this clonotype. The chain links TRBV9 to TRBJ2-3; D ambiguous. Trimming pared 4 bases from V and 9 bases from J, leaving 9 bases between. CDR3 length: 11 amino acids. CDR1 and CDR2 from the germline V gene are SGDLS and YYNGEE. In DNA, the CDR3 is TGTGCCAGCAGCCCCATTCAGACGCAGTATTTT. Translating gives CASSPIQTQYF.

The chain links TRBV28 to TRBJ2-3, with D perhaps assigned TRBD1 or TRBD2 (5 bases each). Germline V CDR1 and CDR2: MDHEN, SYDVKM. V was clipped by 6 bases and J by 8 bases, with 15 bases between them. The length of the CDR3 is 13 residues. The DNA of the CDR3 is TGTGCCAGCAGCTCAAACACGGGGCGTACGCAGTATTTT. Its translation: CASSSNTGRTQYF.

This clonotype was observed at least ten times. The CDR3 spells CASTRQGSNYGYTF. The CDR3, as DNA: TGTGCCAGCACCCGACAGGGGTCGAACTATGGCTACACCTTC. V is TRBV12-3 or TRBV12-4 and J is TRBJ1-2; 8 nucleotides align to TRBD1. This CDR3 spans 14 amino acids. V shed 7 bases, J shed 2 bases, and the junction held 6 bases outside the gene matches.

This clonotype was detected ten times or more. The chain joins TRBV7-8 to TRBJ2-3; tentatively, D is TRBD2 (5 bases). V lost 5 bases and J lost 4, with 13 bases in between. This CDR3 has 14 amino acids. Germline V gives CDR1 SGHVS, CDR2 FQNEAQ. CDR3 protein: CASSLRARADTQYF. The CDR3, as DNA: TGTGCCAGCAGCCTAAGGGCGAGGGCAGATACGCAGTATTTT. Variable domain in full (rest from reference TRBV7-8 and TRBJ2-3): GAGVSQSPRYKVAKRGQDVALRCDPISGHVSLFWYQQALGQGPEFLTYFQNEAQLDKSGLPSDRFFAERPEGSVSTLKIQRTQQEDSAVYLCASSLRARADTQYFGPGTRLTVL.

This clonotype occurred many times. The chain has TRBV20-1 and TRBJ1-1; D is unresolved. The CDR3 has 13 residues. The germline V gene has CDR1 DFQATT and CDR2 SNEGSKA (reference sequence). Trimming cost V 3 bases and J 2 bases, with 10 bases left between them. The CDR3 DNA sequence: TGCAGTGCTAGTCAACCGCTTAACACTGAAGCTTTCTTT. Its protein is CSASQPLNTEAFF.

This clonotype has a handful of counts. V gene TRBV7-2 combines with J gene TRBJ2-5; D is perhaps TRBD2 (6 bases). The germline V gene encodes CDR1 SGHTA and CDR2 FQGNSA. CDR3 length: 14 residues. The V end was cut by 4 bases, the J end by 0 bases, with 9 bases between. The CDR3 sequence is CASSSRDYQETQYF. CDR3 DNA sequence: TGTGCCAGCAGCTCCCGGGACTACCAAGAGACCCAGTACTTC.

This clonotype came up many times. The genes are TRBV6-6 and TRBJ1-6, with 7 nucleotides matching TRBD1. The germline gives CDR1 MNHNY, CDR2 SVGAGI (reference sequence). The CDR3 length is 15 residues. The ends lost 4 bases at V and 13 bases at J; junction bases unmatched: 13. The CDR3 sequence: CASSSYRDSVSPLHF. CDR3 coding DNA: TGTGCCAGCAGTTCTTACCGGGACAGTGTCTCGCCCCTCCACTTT.

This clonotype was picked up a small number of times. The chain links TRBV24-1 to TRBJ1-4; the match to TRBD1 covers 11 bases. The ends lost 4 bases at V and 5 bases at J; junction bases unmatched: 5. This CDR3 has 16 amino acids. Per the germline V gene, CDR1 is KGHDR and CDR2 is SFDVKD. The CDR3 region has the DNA TGTGCCACCAGTGAGGGGGGACAGGGGGTAAATGAAAAACTGTTTTTT. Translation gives CATSEGGQGVNEKLFF.

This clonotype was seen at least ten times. The CDR3 here is CASSLVGHEETQYF. Here the CDR3 DNA reads TGCGCCAGCAGCTTAGTGGGGCATGAAGAGACCCAGTACTTC. V and J are TRBV5-1 and TRBJ2-5; D may be TRBD1 (5 bases). V lost 2 bases, J lost 3 bases, and 11 bases lay in between. The CDR3 is 14 amino acids. Germline V lookup: CDR1 SGHRS, CDR2 YFSETQ. Using reference TRBV5-1 and TRBJ2-5 for the parts outside the CDR3, the full variable domain is KAGVTQTPRYLIKTRGQQVTLSCSPISGHRSVSWYQQTPGQGLQFLFEYFSETQRNKGNFPGRFSGRQFSNSRSEMNVSTLELGDSALYLCASSLVGHEETQYFGPGTRLLVL.

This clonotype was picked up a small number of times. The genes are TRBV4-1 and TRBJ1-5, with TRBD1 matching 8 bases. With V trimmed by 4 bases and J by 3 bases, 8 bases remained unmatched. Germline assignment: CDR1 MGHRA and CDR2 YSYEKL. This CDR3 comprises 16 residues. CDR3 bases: TGCGCCAGCAGCCTTGCTGGACAGGGCCACAATCAGCCCCAGCATTTT. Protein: CASSLAGQGHNQPQHF.

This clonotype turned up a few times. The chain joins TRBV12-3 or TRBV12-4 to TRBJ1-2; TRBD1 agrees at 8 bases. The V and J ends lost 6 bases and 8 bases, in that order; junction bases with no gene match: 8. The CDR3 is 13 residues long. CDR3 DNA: TGTGCCAGCAGGCGGACAGGGTCCGAGGGCTACACCTTC. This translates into CASRRTGSEGYTF.

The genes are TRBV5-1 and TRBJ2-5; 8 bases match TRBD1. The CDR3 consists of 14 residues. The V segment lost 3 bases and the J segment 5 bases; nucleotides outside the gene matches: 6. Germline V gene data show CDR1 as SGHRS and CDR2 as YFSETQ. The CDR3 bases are TGCGCCAGCAGCTCCCCGACAGGGGTGGAGACCCAGTACTTC. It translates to CASSSPTGVETQYF. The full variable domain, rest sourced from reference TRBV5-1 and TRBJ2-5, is KAGVTQTPRYLIKTRGQQVTLSCSPISGHRSVSWYQQTPGQGLQFLFEYFSETQRNKGNFPGRFSGRQFSNSRSEMNVSTLELGDSALYLCASSSPTGVETQYFGPGTRLLVL.

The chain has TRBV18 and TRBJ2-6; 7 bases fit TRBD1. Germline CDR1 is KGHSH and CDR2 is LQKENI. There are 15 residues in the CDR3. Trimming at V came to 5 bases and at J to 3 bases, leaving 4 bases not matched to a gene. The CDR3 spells CASSAGTVGANVLTF. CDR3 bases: TGTGCCAGCTCAGCCGGGACAGTTGGGGCCAACGTCCTGACTTTC.

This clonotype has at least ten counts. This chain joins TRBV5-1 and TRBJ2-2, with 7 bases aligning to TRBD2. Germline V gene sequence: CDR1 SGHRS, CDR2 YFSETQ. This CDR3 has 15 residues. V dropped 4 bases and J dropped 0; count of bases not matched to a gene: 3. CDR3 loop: CASSELATNTGELFF. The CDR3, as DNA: TGCGCCAGCAGCGAACTAGCGACGAACACCGGGGAGCTGTTTTTT.

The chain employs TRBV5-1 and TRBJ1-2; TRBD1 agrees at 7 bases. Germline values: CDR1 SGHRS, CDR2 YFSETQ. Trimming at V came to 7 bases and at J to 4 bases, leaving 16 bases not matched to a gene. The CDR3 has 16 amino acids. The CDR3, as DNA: TGCGCCAGCTCCACTGCCCCCGGACAGGCCGTCTATGGCTACACCTTC. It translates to CASSTAPGQAVYGYTF. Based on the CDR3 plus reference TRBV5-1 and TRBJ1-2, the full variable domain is KAGVTQTPRYLIKTRGQQVTLSCSPISGHRSVSWYQQTPGQGLQFLFEYFSETQRNKGNFPGRFSGRQFSNSRSEMNVSTLELGDSALYLCASSTAPGQAVYGYTFGSGTRLTVV.

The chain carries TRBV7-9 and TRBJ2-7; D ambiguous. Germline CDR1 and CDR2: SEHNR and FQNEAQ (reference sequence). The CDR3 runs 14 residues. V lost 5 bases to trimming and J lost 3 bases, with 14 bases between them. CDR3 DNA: TGTGCCAGCAGCCCTCCTTCTCTAAGCTACGAGCAGTACTTC. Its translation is CASSPPSLSYEQYF.

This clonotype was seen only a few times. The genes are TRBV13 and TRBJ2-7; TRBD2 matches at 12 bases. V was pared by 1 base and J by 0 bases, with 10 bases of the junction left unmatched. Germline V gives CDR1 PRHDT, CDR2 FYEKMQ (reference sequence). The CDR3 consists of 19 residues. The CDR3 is CASSLALGLAGSSSYEQYF. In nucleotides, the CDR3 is TGTGCCAGCAGCTTAGCTTTGGGACTAGCGGGCTCCAGCTCCTACGAGCAGTACTTC. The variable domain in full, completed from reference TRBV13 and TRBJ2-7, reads AAGVIQSPRHLIKEKRETATLKCYPIPRHDTVYWYQQGPGQDPQFLISFYEKMQSDKGSIPDRFSAQQFSDYHSELNMSSLELGDSALYFCASSLALGLAGSSSYEQYFGPGTRLTVT.

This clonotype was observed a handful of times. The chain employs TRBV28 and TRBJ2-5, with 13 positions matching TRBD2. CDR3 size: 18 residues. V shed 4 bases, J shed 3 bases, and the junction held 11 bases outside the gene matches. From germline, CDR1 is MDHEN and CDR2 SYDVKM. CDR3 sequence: CASSYRAIGLAGEETQYF. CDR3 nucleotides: TGTGCCAGCAGTTATAGGGCCATTGGACTAGCGGGGGAAGAGACCCAGTACTTC. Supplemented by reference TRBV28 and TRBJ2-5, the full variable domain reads DVKVTQSSRYLVKRTGEKVFLECVQDMDHENMFWYRQDPGLGLRLIYFSYDVKMKEKGDIPEGYSVSREKKERFSLILESASTNQTSMYLCASSYRAIGLAGEETQYFGPGTRLLVL.

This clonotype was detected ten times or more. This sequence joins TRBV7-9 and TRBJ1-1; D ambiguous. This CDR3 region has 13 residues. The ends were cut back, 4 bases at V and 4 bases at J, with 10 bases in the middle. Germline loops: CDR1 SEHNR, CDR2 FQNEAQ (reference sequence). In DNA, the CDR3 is TGTGCCAGCAGCTATAGGGAGGGCACTGAAGCTTTCTTT. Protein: CASSYREGTEAFF.

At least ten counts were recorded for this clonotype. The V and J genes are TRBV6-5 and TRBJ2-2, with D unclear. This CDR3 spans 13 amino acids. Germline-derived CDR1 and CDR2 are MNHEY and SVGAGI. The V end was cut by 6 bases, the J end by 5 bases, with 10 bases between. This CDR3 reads CASSLVMTGELFF. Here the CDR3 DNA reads TGTGCCAGCAGCCTAGTGATGACCGGGGAGCTGTTTTTT.

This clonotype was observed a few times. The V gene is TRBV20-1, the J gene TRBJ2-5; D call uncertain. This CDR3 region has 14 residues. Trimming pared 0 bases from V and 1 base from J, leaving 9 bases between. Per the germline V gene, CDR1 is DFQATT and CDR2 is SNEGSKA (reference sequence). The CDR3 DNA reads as TGCAGTGCTAGAGATCTGCGGACCCAAGAGACCCAGTACTTC. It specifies CSARDLRTQETQYF.

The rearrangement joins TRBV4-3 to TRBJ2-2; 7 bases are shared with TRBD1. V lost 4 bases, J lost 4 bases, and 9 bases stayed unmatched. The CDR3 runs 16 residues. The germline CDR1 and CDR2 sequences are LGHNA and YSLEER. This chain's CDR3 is CASSRVDPGGTGELFF. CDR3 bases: TGCGCCAGCAGCCGCGTTGACCCAGGGGGCACCGGGGAGCTGTTTTTT.

CDR3 in DNA: TGTGCCAGCAGTTCCCAGGGCAATCAGCCCCAGCATTTT. As protein: CASSSQGNQPQHF. The rearrangement uses TRBV7-9 and TRBJ1-5; D ambiguous. Looked up from germline, CDR1 is SEHNR and CDR2 is FQNEAQ (reference sequence). The V and J ends lost 6 bases and 2 bases respectively, with 8 bases between them. This CDR3 spans 13 amino acids.

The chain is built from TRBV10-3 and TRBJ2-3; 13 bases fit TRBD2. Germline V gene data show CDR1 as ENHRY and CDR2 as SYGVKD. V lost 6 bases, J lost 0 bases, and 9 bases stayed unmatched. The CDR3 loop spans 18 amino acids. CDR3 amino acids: CAIRAGTSGDASTDTQYF. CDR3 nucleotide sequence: TGTGCCATCAGGGCGGGGACTAGCGGGGATGCTAGCACAGATACGCAGTATTTT.

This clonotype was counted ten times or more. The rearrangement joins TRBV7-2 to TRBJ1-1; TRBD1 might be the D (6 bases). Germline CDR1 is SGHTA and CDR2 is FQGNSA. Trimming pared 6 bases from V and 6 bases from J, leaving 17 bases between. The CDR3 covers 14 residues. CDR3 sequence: CASRDSRGAPEAFF. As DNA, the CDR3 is TGTGCCAGCAGAGATTCCCGGGGGGCCCCTGAAGCTTTCTTT.

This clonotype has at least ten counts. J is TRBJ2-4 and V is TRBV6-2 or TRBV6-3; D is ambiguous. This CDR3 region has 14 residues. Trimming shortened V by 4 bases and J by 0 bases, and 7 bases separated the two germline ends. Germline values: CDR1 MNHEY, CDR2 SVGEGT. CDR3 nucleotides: TGTGCCAGCAGTTCCCAAGGAGCCAAAAACATTCAGTACTTC. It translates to CASSSQGAKNIQYF.

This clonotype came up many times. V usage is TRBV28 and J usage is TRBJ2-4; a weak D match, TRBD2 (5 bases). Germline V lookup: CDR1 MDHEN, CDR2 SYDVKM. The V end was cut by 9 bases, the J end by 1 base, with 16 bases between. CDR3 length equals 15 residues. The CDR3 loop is CASKKEADAKNIQYF. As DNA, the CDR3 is TGTGCCAGTAAGAAGGAGGCTGACGCCAAAAACATTCAGTACTTC.